Below, 28 T cell receptor beta chains from the same sample are listed, as sequenced in a study of T cells in Graves' hyperthyroidism and ophthalmopathy. TCR beta CDR3 regions were amplified from RNA. RT-PCR in the first round (using the HTBI primer set) targeted the TCR CDR3. In TCRdb, the multiplex PCR reads were re-called with MiXCR into one record per CDR3 protein. This table has some 400,000 distinct CDR3 sequences, about 19% appearing once. Sample: blood. The receptors shown here come from a woman aged 18-29 years with Graves' hyperthyroidism.

In its sample, this clonotype was seen many times. The rearrangement joins TRBV7-9 to TRBJ1-2, with a possible D match to TRBD1 (5 bases). Trimming cost V 6 bases and J 0 bases, with 14 bases left between them. Germline values: CDR1 SEHNR, CDR2 FQNEAQ (reference sequence). The CDR3 runs 15 residues. CDR3 nucleotide sequence: TGTGCCAGCAGATACCGCAGGGATACTAACTATGGCTACACCTTC. Its translation: CASRYRRDTNYGYTF.

V usage is TRBV12-3 or TRBV12-4 and J usage is TRBJ2-2, with TRBD2 as a possible D gene (7 bases). The CDR3 consists of 13 residues. V lost 5 bases, J lost 6 bases, and 10 bases lay in between. The DNA of the CDR3 is TGTGCCAGCAGTGGGGGGGGCTCCGGGGAGCTGTTTTTT. As protein: CASSGGGSGELFF.

This clonotype came up a few times. This chain links TRBV18 with TRBJ2-2, with 8 bases lining up with TRBD2. Germline assignment: CDR1 KGHSH and CDR2 LQKENI. The CDR3 runs to 16 residues. Germline trimming cut 7 bases from V and 4 bases from J; bases unmatched to any gene: 11. Here the CDR3 reads CASYMPGLVFTGELFF. CDR3 sequence (DNA): TGTGCCAGCTACATGCCGGGACTAGTGTTCACCGGGGAGCTGTTTTTT.

This clonotype occurred many times. The genes are TRBV6-1 and TRBJ1-2, with 8 bases aligning to TRBD1. Germline V gene data show CDR1 as MNHNS and CDR2 as SASEGT. After removal of 6 bases from V and 4 bases from J, the junction contained 10 bases not matched to a gene. The CDR3 sequence is 15 residues long. CDR3 amino acids: CASRGNYDRGYGYTF. DNA for the CDR3: TGTGCCAGCAGGGGGAATTACGACAGGGGCTATGGCTACACCTTC.

V and J are TRBV6-1 and TRBJ2-2; 9 bases agree with TRBD1. There are 16 residues in the CDR3. Trimming removed 8 bases from V and 1 base from J; junction bases left unmatched: 8. Germline V gene data show CDR1 as MNHNS and CDR2 as SASEGT. The CDR3 coding sequence is TGTGCCAGCGGGACAGGGAGCGTAAGGAACACCGGGGAGCTGTTTTTT. This codes for CASGTGSVRNTGELFF.

V is TRBV12-3 or TRBV12-4 and J is TRBJ1-5; D might be TRBD1 (6 bases). The V and J ends lost 4 bases and 2 bases respectively, with 24 bases between them. The CDR3 spans 19 residues. The CDR3 nucleotides read TGTGCCAGCAGTTCCCCCACAGGGCCGGGGGGCAGGGGCAATCAGCCCCAGCATTTT. It encodes CASSSPTGPGGRGNQPQHF.

This clonotype occurred many times. The rearrangement joins TRBV28 to TRBJ1-1; D is unclear. Trimming cost V 4 bases and J 0 bases, with 9 bases left between them. Germline values: CDR1 MDHEN, CDR2 SYDVKM. There are 14 residues in the CDR3. CDR3 sequence: CASSSAGLNTEAFF. Here the CDR3 DNA reads TGTGCCAGCAGTTCGGCTGGTCTGAACACTGAAGCTTTCTTT.

This clonotype was detected ten times or more. CDR3 in amino acids: CASSIEGDTEAFF. CDR3 in DNA: TGTGCCAGCAGCATCGAGGGGGACACTGAAGCTTTCTTT. The chain carries TRBV11-1 and TRBJ1-1; the D gene is possibly TRBD1 (6 bases). The CDR3 runs to 13 residues. Germline V gives CDR1 SGHAT, CDR2 FQDESV (reference sequence). The germline V and J ends were trimmed by 5 bases and 3 bases, with 10 bases remaining between them.

This clonotype was seen repeatedly, ten times or more. The CDR3 sequence: CSANRGRGNTIYF. CDR3 sequence (DNA): TGCAGTGCTAACAGGGGGCGAGGAAACACCATATATTTT. V gene TRBV20-1 combines with J gene TRBJ1-3; 9 positions match TRBD1. The V and J ends lost 4 bases and 4 bases, in that order; junction bases with no gene match: 2. CDR1 and CDR2 (germline): DFQATT, SNEGSKA (reference sequence). CDR3 size: 13 residues.

This clonotype was picked up many times. V gene TRBV5-4 combines with J gene TRBJ2-7; D gene unclear. Germline V gene lookup returns CDR1 SGHNT and CDR2 YYREEE (reference sequence). There are 13 residues in the CDR3. Trimming left V 2 bases short and J 0 bases short, with 6 bases between. The CDR3 reads CASSFPTSYEQYF. CDR3 coding DNA: TGTGCCAGCAGCTTCCCCACCTCCTACGAGCAGTACTTC.

This clonotype was recorded many times. This chain connects TRBV15 to TRBJ1-5, with D possibly being TRBD1 (6 bases). Per the germline V gene, CDR1 is LNHNV and CDR2 is YYDKDF (reference sequence). CDR3 length: 16 residues. Trimming removed 4 bases at V and 4 bases at J, with 17 bases between. The chain's CDR3 is CATSTNRVQLNQPQHF. The DNA for the CDR3 is TGTGCCACCAGCACAAACAGGGTACAACTAAATCAGCCCCAGCATTTT.

This clonotype occurred many times. The chain carries TRBV20-1 and TRBJ2-7, with 9 positions matching TRBD1. The junction had 13 bases not matched to a gene; V was cut back by 5 bases and J by 5 bases. Germline-derived CDR1 and CDR2 are DFQATT and SNEGSKA (reference sequence). The CDR3 length is 15 residues. In DNA form, the CDR3 reads TGCAGTGCTTCCCCGCGAGGACAGGGGTTCGACGAGCAGTACTTC. Encoded protein: CSASPRGQGFDEQYF.

Ten or more counts support this clonotype. This chain uses TRBV14 with TRBJ1-2; D uncertain. Trimming shortened V by 0 bases and J by 6 bases, and 14 bases separated the two germline ends. Germline V gene lookup returns CDR1 SGHDN and CDR2 FVKESK. CDR3 size: 15 residues. The CDR3 spells CASSQDFRPPHGYTF. Here the CDR3 DNA reads TGTGCCAGCAGCCAAGATTTCCGGCCCCCTCATGGCTACACCTTC.

Note on this clonotype: A read error may be the cause here, since a much bigger clone is one base away. The V call is TRBV12-3 or TRBV12-4, the J call TRBJ1-5; 7 bases agree with TRBD1. J gave up 2 bases and V 6 bases, and 1 base lay outside the gene matches. There are 13 residues in the CDR3. The CDR3 nucleotides read TGTGCCAGCAGAGGGACAGGCAATCAGCCCCAGCATTTT. Amino acids: CASRGTGNQPQHF.

Ten or more counts support this clonotype. This rearrangement joins TRBV4-1 to TRBJ1-1, with D hard to call. Trimming took 1 base from V and 0 from J, leaving 21 bases between them. This CDR3 has 19 residues. Per the germline V gene, CDR1 is MGHRA and CDR2 is YSYEKL. As DNA, the CDR3 is TGCGCCAGCAGCCAAGGTCCACCGAGAGGTACTTTTCTGAACACTGAAGCTTTCTTT. It encodes CASSQGPPRGTFLNTEAFF.

The sample holds many counts of this clonotype. The rearrangement joins TRBV5-1 to TRBJ2-7; 8 bases agree with TRBD2. V shed 2 bases and J 3 bases; nucleotides not matched to a gene: 4. This CDR3 comprises 14 residues. Germline V gives CDR1 SGHRS, CDR2 YFSETQ. The CDR3 sequence is CASSLGGGNYEQYF. CDR3 in DNA: TGCGCCAGCAGCTTAGGCGGGGGGAACTACGAGCAGTACTTC.

This clonotype was recorded many times. A read error is likely, as this CDR3 ends without the conserved phenylalanine or tryptophan. The chain carries TRBV2 and TRBJ1-5; no firm D call. Germline V gene data show CDR1 as SNHLY and CDR2 as FYNNEI. The CDR3 sequence is 13 residues long. V lost 4 bases and J lost 4, with 8 bases in between. CDR3 sequence: CASSVEGNQPQHS. Here the CDR3 DNA reads TGTGCCAGCAGTGTGGAAGGGAATCAGCCCCAGCATTCT.

Ten or more counts support this clonotype. The chain is built from TRBV4-1 and TRBJ1-1; no clear D. There are 14 residues in the CDR3. The V end was cut by 4 bases, the J end by 4 bases, with 13 bases between. The V gene's germline CDR1 is MGHRA and CDR2 YSYEKL. The CDR3 region has the DNA TGCGCCAGCAGCCGAAGGATGTTCGGCACTGAAGCTTTCTTT. Residues: CASSRRMFGTEAFF.

This clonotype was picked up many times. The chain combines TRBV29-1 with TRBJ1-1; no clear D gene. The V and J ends lost 5 bases and 1 base respectively, with 5 bases between them. Germline-derived CDR1 and CDR2 are SQVTM and ANQGSEA. The CDR3 length is 11 residues. CDR3 in DNA: TGCAGCGTTATTTCGAACACTGAAGCTTTCTTT. Its protein product is CSVISNTEAFF.

The chain links TRBV12-3 or TRBV12-4 to TRBJ1-2, with 7 bases fitting TRBD1. This CDR3 contains 15 residues. With V trimmed by 6 bases and J by 4 bases, 11 bases remained unmatched. The DNA of the CDR3 is TGTGCCAGCAGCCCGATATCCGGGACAGTCTATGGCTACACCTTC. The encoded protein is CASSPISGTVYGYTF.

This clonotype was counted ten times or more. CDR3 nucleotide sequence: TGCAGTGCTAGAGATTCCCGGTCCTCTGGAAACACCATATATTTT. Residues: CSARDSRSSGNTIYF. The chain combines TRBV20-1 with TRBJ1-3; D ambiguous. Germline CDR1 reads DFQATT; CDR2 reads SNEGSKA (reference sequence). The CDR3 spans 15 residues. V was pared by 0 bases and J by 0 bases, with 9 bases between.

This clonotype was counted many times. The chain is built from TRBV14 and TRBJ2-7; the D call may be TRBD1 or TRBD2 (5 bases each). The CDR3 consists of 14 residues. The germline V and J ends were trimmed by 1 base and 4 bases, with 11 bases remaining between them. Germline assignment: CDR1 SGHDN and CDR2 FVKESK. Written as DNA, the CDR3 is TGTGCCAGCAGCCAAGGAGGGGAGATTTACGAGCAGTACTTC. Translation: CASSQGGEIYEQYF.

This clonotype showed up many times. This rearrangement joins TRBV18 to TRBJ1-2; weak D call: TRBD1 (5 bases). Trimming removed 3 bases from V and 4 bases from J, with 9 bases in between. Germline V gene lookup returns CDR1 KGHSH and CDR2 LQKENI. CDR3 length: 13 amino acids. The CDR3 region has the DNA TGTGCCAGCTCACCGGAGGGGCCCTATGGCTACACCTTC. It yields the protein CASSPEGPYGYTF.

This clonotype was detected ten times or more. The CDR3 DNA sequence: TGTGCCAGCAGCCAGGCAAATTATCGACAGGATGGCTACACCTTC. Protein: CASSQANYRQDGYTF. The chain uses TRBV3-1 and TRBJ1-2, with a tentative D call TRBD1 (6 bases). This CDR3 spans 15 amino acids. Trimming pared 3 bases from V and 6 bases from J, leaving 17 bases between. CDR1 and CDR2 (germline): LGHDT, YNNKEL (reference sequence).

This clonotype came up many times. The chain carries TRBV5-5 and TRBJ1-5; D is unclear. V was pared by 0 bases and J by 7 bases, with 8 bases between. Per the germline V gene, CDR1 is SGHKS and CDR2 is YYEKEE (reference sequence). The CDR3 consists of 13 residues. The CDR3: CASSLAAGQPQHF. The CDR3 bases are TGTGCCAGCAGCTTGGCAGCTGGGCAGCCCCAGCATTTT.

The chain has TRBV27 and TRBJ2-7, with a possible D match to TRBD1 (5 bases). The V end was cut by 6 bases, the J end by 3 bases, with 12 bases between. Germline CDR1 reads MNHEY; CDR2 reads SMNVEV (reference sequence). The CDR3 has 13 residues. CDR3 residues: CASRTEGRYEQYF. The CDR3 DNA reads as TGTGCCAGCAGGACAGAAGGACGCTACGAGCAGTACTTC.

This clonotype was seen at least ten times. One end of the junction fails to match germline, which may point to a read error. J is TRBJ1-1 and V is TRBV5-1, with D unclear. CDR3 length: 13 residues. Germline V gene data show CDR1 as SGHRS and CDR2 as YFSETQ. As DNA, the CDR3 is TGCGCCAACAGCTTGGCAGTGAACACTGAAGCTTTCTTT. Protein: CANSLAVNTEAFF.

This clonotype was seen at least ten times. The chain recombines TRBV11-2 with TRBJ2-3; possibly TRBD1 for D (5 bases). Germline V gene lookup returns CDR1 SGHAT and CDR2 FQNNGV. This CDR3 region has 14 residues. Trimming shortened V by 7 bases and J by 1 base, and 12 bases separated the two germline ends. In nucleotides, the CDR3 is TGTGCCAGCACTCTACTGACAGGCACAGATACGCAGTATTTT. As protein: CASTLLTGTDTQYF.